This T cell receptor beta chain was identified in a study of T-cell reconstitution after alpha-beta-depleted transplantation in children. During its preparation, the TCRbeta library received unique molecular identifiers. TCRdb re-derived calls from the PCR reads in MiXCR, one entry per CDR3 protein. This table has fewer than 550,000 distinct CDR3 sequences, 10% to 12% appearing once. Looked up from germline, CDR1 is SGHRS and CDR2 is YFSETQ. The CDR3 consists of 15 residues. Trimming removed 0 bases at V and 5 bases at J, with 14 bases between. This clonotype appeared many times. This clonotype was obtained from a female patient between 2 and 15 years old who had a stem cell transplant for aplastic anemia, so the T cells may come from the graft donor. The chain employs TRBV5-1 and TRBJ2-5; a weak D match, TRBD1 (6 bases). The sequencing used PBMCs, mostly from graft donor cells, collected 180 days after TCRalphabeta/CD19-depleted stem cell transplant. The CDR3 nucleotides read TGCGCCAGCAGCTTGGGGCGAGGGGGAAGTGAGACCCAGTACTTC. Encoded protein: CASSLGRGGSETQYF.